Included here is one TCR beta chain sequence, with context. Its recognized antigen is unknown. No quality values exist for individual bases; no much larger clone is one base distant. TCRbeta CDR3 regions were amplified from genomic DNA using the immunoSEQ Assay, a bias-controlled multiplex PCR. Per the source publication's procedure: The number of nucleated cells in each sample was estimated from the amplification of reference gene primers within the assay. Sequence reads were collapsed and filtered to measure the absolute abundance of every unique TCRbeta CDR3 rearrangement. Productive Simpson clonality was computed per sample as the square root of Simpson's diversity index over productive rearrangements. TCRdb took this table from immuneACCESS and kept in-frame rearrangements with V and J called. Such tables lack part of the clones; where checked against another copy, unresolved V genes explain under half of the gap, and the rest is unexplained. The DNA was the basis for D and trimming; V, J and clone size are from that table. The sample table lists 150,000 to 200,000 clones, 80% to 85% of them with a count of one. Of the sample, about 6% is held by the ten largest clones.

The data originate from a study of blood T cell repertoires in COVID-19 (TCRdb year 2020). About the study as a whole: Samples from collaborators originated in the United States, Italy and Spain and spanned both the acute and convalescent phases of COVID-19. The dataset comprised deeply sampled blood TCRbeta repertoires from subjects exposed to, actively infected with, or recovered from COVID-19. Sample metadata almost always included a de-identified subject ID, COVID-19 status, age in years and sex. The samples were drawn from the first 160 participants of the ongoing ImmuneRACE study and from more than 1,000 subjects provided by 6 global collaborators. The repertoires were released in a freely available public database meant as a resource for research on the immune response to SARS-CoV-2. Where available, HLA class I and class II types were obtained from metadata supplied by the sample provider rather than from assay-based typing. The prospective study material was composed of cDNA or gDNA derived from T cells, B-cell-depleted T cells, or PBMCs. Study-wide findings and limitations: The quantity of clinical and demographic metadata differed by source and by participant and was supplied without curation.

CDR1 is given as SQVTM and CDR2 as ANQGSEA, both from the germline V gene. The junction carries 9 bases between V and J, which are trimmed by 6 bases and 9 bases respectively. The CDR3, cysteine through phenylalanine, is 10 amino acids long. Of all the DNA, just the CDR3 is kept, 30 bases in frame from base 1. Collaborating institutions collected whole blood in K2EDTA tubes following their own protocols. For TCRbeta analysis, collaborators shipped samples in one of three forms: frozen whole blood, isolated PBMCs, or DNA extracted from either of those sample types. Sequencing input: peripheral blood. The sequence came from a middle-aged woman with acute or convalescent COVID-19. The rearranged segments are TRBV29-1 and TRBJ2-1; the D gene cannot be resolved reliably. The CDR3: CSVVVGEQFF. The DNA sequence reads TGCAGCGTCGTTGTCGGTGAGCAGTTCTTC.